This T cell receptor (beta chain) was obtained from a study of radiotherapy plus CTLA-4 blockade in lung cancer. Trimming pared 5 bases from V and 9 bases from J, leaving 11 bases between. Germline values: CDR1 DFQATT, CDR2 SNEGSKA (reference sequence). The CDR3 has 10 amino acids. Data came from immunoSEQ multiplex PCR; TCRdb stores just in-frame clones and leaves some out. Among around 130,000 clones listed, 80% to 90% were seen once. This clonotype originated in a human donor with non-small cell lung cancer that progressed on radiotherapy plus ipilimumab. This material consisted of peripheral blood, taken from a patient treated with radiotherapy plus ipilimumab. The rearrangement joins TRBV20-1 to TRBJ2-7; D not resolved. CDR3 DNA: TGCAGTGCTCTTCTCGTTGGGCAGTACTTC. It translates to CSALLVGQYF.